The 13 T cell receptor beta chains reported below all come from one sample, sequenced in a study of Ad26.COV2.S vaccination and SARS-CoV-2 variants. Treatment meaning: some 20 received Ad26.COV2.S at low or high dose, single or two shots; about 5 received placebo; per-sample allocation not given. The samples were gathered on day 63 after the first injection of vaccine or placebo. Sequenced by immunoSEQ multiplex PCR; TCRdb stores in-frame clones only, minus some. The table records about 680,000 clones, approximately 88% of them present only once. Sequencing was performed on peripheral blood, taken in a trial of Ad26.COV2.S vaccine versus placebo. All receptors derive from a person between 18 and 65 years old who received the Ad26.COV2.S COVID-19 vaccine or a placebo.

V usage is TRBV19 and J usage is TRBJ1-4; D not certain. Trimming removed 6 bases at V and 4 bases at J, with 12 bases between. CDR1 LNHDA and CDR2 SQIVND come from the germline V gene (reference sequence). The CDR3 consists of 14 residues. The CDR3: CASRITGRNEKLFF. The CDR3 coding sequence is TGTGCCAGTAGGATTACCGGGCGTAATGAAAAACTGTTTTTT.

CDR3 sequence reads: CASSYEGQGAYNEQYF. CDR3 bases: TGTGCCAGCAGCTACGAGGGACAGGGGGCGTACAACGAGCAGTACTTC. The chain uses TRBV7-6 and TRBJ2-7, with 12 bases aligning to TRBD1. The CDR3 is 16 amino acids. J gave up 5 bases and V 4 bases, and 9 bases lay outside the gene matches. Germline V gene lookup returns CDR1 SGHVS and CDR2 FNYEAQ. The variable domain in full, completed from reference TRBV7-6 and TRBJ2-7, reads GAGVSQSPRYKVTKRGQDVALRCDPISGHVSLYWYRQALGQGPEFLTYFNYEAQQDKSGLPNDRFSAERPEGSISTLTIQRTEQRDSAMYRCASSYEGQGAYNEQYFGPGTRLTVT.

This chain uses TRBV5-4 with TRBJ1-1; D is uncertain. This CDR3 contains 13 residues. The V gene's germline CDR1 is SGHNT and CDR2 YYREEE (reference sequence). The germline V and J ends were trimmed by 3 bases and 3 bases, with 9 bases remaining between them. The chain's CDR3 is CASSSGLDTEAFF. The CDR3 bases are TGTGCCAGCAGCTCCGGCTTGGACACTGAAGCTTTCTTT.

The J gene is TRBJ1-1, the V gene TRBV2; 12 nucleotides agree with TRBD1. The trim removed 6 bases at V and 5 bases at J, leaving 7 bases unmatched. The CDR3 covers 15 residues. Germline V CDR1 and CDR2: SNHLY, FYNNEI. The CDR3 reads CASREGQGAWTEAFF. DNA of the CDR3: TGTGCCAGCAGGGAGGGACAGGGGGCCTGGACTGAAGCTTTCTTT.

This chain uses TRBV24-1 with TRBJ2-1; D ambiguous. The V and J ends lost 3 bases and 1 base respectively, with 9 bases between them. CDR3 size: 15 residues. The germline V gene has CDR1 KGHDR and CDR2 SFDVKD. DNA of the CDR3: TGTGCCACCAGTGATCCAGCGTTATCCTACAATGAGCAGTTCTTC. Its protein is CATSDPALSYNEQFF.

In its sample, this clone was seen once. In DNA, the CDR3 is TGTGCCAGCAGCCGCCAGGGCTCCTACAATGAGCAGTTCTTC. Protein: CASSRQGSYNEQFF. V gene TRBV5-4 combines with J gene TRBJ2-1, with D perhaps TRBD1 (5 bases). The V end was cut by 4 bases, the J end by 0 bases, with 8 bases between. Germline-derived CDR1 and CDR2 are SGHNT and YYREEE (reference sequence). The CDR3 is 14 residues long.

J is TRBJ2-3 and V is TRBV4-3, with D possibly being TRBD1 (5 bases). The CDR3 spans 19 residues. V gave up 2 bases and J gave up 0 bases, with 21 bases separating them. Germline loops: CDR1 LGHNA, CDR2 YSLEER. The DNA for the CDR3 is TGCGCCAGCAGCCAATGGGGCCCCGGCGGTTTTTCCAGCACAGATACGCAGTATTTT. This codes for CASSQWGPGGFSSTDTQYF.

The V gene is TRBV6-6, the J gene TRBJ2-7; a possible D gene is TRBD2 (6 bases). The germline gives CDR1 MNHNY, CDR2 SVGAGI (reference sequence). The CDR3 loop spans 14 amino acids. Trimming removed 5 bases at V and 2 bases at J, with 13 bases between. CDR3 amino acids: CASSTTAGTYEQYF. CDR3 coding DNA: TGTGCCAGCAGTACAACGGCGGGGACCTACGAGCAGTACTTC.

This chain joins TRBV2 and TRBJ1-2, with 7 bases lining up with TRBD1. The germline CDR1 and CDR2 sequences are SNHLY and FYNNEI. V lost 6 bases to trimming and J lost 4 bases; unmatched junction nucleotides: 8. This CDR3 has 14 residues. The CDR3 region has the DNA TGTGCCAGCAGCCCCCGGACAGGCTTCTATGGCTACACCTTC. This translates into CASSPRTGFYGYTF.

This chain connects TRBV18 to TRBJ1-1; the D is unclear. From germline, CDR1 is KGHSH and CDR2 LQKENI. CDR3 length: 15 residues. Trimming shortened V by 3 bases and J by 1 base, and 12 bases separated the two germline ends. The CDR3 loop reads CASSPVYTENTEAFF. CDR3 bases: TGTGCCAGCTCACCGGTTTATACAGAGAACACTGAAGCTTTCTTT.

This chain connects TRBV5-6 to TRBJ2-5, with TRBD1 identical over 8 bases. The CDR3 is 11 amino acids. The V and J ends lost 5 bases and 13 bases, in that order; junction bases with no gene match: 7. Germline V lookup: CDR1 SGHDT, CDR2 YYEEEE. CDR3 nucleotides: TGTGCCAGCAGTGGGGGGACAGGCCCGTACTTC. It yields the protein CASSGGTGPYF.

The CDR3 is CASSLRGSPGNTIYF. DNA for the CDR3: TGTGCCAGCAGCCTTAGGGGTTCACCTGGAAACACCATATATTTT. The rearrangement joins TRBV7-2 to TRBJ1-3; TRBD1 might be the D (5 bases). Per germline, CDR1 SGHTA and CDR2 FQGNSA. There are 15 residues in the CDR3. The V gene lost 5 bases and the J gene lost 2 bases, with 13 bases spanning the gap.

The chain employs TRBV30 and TRBJ2-5; tentative D call: TRBD2 (5 bases). The V gene lost 3 bases and the J gene lost 4 bases, with 15 bases spanning the gap. Germline loops: CDR1 GTSNPN, CDR2 SVGIG (reference sequence). CDR3 size: 14 residues. CDR3 in DNA: TGTGCCTGGAGAGGTCTAGCACCAGGAGAGACCCAGTACTTC. It translates to CAWRGLAPGETQYF.